These T cell receptor beta chains were read from a single sample in a study of identifying expanded T cells in peripheral blood. TCRdb keeps only in-frame clones here, not all; method: immunoSEQ multiplex PCR. The sample records roughly 100,000 clones, approximately 88% being singletons. Sequenced sample: blood. The receptors stem from a person aged 18 to 75 in good health. CDR3s include the opening cysteine and the closing phenylalanine or tryptophan. D genes are given only for firm matches. Expanded clones get a size class; other rows say once, few or many, or leave the size out.

D,J,V,size,DNA,CDR3
-,TRBJ2-3,TRBV7-6,-,TGTGCCAGCAGCCGACTTAGCACAGATACGCAGTATTTT,CASSRLSTDTQYF
TRBD2,TRBJ2-7,TRBV6-5,-,TGTGCCAGCAGTTTCCTCGGGCGGGGGAACGAGCAGTACTTC,CASSFLGRGNEQYF
TRBD2,TRBJ2-7,TRBV7-2,-,TGTGCCAGCAGCTTAAGAGCGGGAGGAAACTCCTACGAGCAGTACTTC,CASSLRAGGNSYEQYF
-,TRBJ1-1,TRBV7-2,-,TGTGCCAGCAGCATCAGCCGGGGGAACCCTGAAGCTTTCTTT,CASSISRGNPEAFF
-,TRBJ2-5,TRBV2,-,TGTGCCAGCAGTCGGGGGTCACAAGAGACCCAGTACTTC,CASSRGSQETQYF
-,TRBJ2-5,TRBV29-1,-,TGCAGCGTTGCCCCAGGAGGGCAAGAGACCCAGTACTTC,CSVAPGGQETQYF
TRBD2,TRBJ2-1,TRBV19,-,TGTGCCAGTAGTATCGTGGGAGGGTTCTACAATGAGCAGTTCTTC,CASSIVGGFYNEQFF
-,TRBJ2-1,TRBV5-6,-,TGTGCCAGCAGCATTGAAGGGCTAGCTGAGCAGTTCTTC,CASSIEGLAEQFF
TRBD2,TRBJ2-3,TRBV29-1,-,TGCAGCGTTGGAGGGCTAGCGGGAGCAGATACGCAGTATTTT,CSVGGLAGADTQYF
-,TRBJ2-2,TRBV27,-,TGTGCCAGCAGTTTGGGGGGCGGGGACGGGGAGCTGTTTTTT,CASSLGGGDGELFF
-,TRBJ1-2,TRBV30,-,TGTGCCTGGAGTCCTGGGACACACTATGGCTACACCTTC,CAWSPGTHYGYTF
-,TRBJ1-2,TRBV19,-,TGTGCCAGTAGTATAGCGGTGGGGCCTACTCGGGGCTACACCTTC,CASSIAVGPTRGYTF
-,TRBJ2-5,TRBV14,-,TGTGCCAGCAGCCTCCGGTTGGGAGGGGGAGAGACCCAGTACTTC,CASSLRLGGGETQYF
-,TRBJ2-2,TRBV29-1,-,TGCAGCGCCGGTGGGACGGACGGGGAGCTGTTTTTT,CSAGGTDGELFF
TRBD2,TRBJ2-1,TRBV7-6,few,TGTGCCAGCAGCTCCTCCGGGACTAGCGGTTACAATGAGCAGTTCTTC,CASSSSGTSGYNEQFF
TRBD1,TRBJ1-4,TRBV10-1,-,TGCGCCAGCAGTGGGGGACAGCCTTTAACTAATGAAAAACTGTTTTTT,CASSGGQPLTNEKLFF
-,TRBJ1-1,TRBV7-3,-,TGTGCCAGCAGCTTAGTCAGGCAGACTGAAGCTTTCTTT,CASSLVRQTEAFF
TRBD2,TRBJ2-3,TRBV5-1,-,TGCGCCAGCAGGTTGAGGACTAGCGGGGGAAGCACAGATACGCAGTATTTT,CASRLRTSGGSTDTQYF
-,TRBJ2-1,TRBV5-1,-,TGCGCCAGCAGCTTGCTTGATAACAATGAGCAGTTCTTC,CASSLLDNNEQFF
TRBD1,TRBJ1-1,TRBV25-1,-,TGTGCCAGCAGTGCCACAGGGGGCACTGAAGCTTTCTTT,CASSATGGTEAFF
TRBD1,TRBJ1-2,TRBV2,-,TGTGCCAGCAGCGACGGACAGGGTAACTATGGCTACACCTTC,CASSDGQGNYGYTF
-,TRBJ1-3,TRBV5-5,-,TGTGCCAGCAGCATACAGGTCTCTGGAAACACCATATATTTT,CASSIQVSGNTIYF
-,TRBJ1-5,TRBV7-2,-,TGTGCCAGCAGCCCTAGGGTCAATCAGCCCCAGCATTTT,CASSPRVNQPQHF
-,TRBJ1-2,TRBV5-1,once,TGCGCCAGCAGCTTGGGGGGCGCGGGCGGCTACACCTTC,CASSLGGAGGYTF
-,TRBJ2-4,TRBV19,many,TGTGCCAGTAGTATAGAACCAGGGGAGGGAAACATTCAGTACTTC,CASSIEPGEGNIQYF
TRBD1,TRBJ2-3,TRBV5-1,-,TGCGCCAGCAGTACCCCCAGGGACAGGGACGCAGATACGCAGTATTTT,CASSTPRDRDADTQYF
TRBD2,TRBJ2-3,TRBV2,-,TGTGCCAGCAGCATGGGGGGAAGACTAGCCGTTGTTACAGATACGCAGTATTTT,CASSMGGRLAVVTDTQYF
TRBD2,TRBJ2-3,TRBV29-1,-,TGCAGCGTTGCGCGGGAGGGCCGAGACACAGATACGCAGTATTTT,CSVAREGRDTDTQYF
-,TRBJ1-5,TRBV5-6,-,TGTGCCAGCAGCCCCGCGGGGGGGTTTGGTCAGCCCCAGCATTTT,CASSPAGGFGQPQHF
TRBD2,TRBJ2-7,TRBV7-8,-,TGTGCCAGCAGGGGGACTAGCGGGGTTCACGAGCAGTACTTC,CASRGTSGVHEQYF
TRBD2,TRBJ2-5,TRBV7-3,-,TGTGCCAGCAGCTTAGGGACTAAAGATGGGACCCAGTACTTC,CASSLGTKDGTQYF
TRBD1,TRBJ2-2,TRBV30,-,TGTGCCTGGAGTCGACCCGGACAGGGGTACACCGGGGAGCTGTTTTTT,CAWSRPGQGYTGELFF
-,TRBJ2-2,TRBV7-2,-,TGTGCCAGCAGCTTCACCTTCGGGGGCTCCGGGGAGCTGTTTTTT,CASSFTFGGSGELFF
-,TRBJ2-7,TRBV19,-,TGTGCCAGTAGTATTCAGGGAACCTACGAGCAGTACTTC,CASSIQGTYEQYF
TRBD2,TRBJ2-7,TRBV13,few,TGTGCCAGCAGGCGGACTAGCGGGGACTACGAGCAGTACTTC,CASRRTSGDYEQYF
TRBD1,TRBJ1-3,TRBV6-1,-,TGTGCCAGCAGGGGGACAGGCCTTGGAAACACCATATATTTT,CASRGTGLGNTIYF
-,TRBJ2-3,TRBV14,-,TGTGCCAGCAGCCAAGCCCTGTGGGCAGATACGCAGTATTTT,CASSQALWADTQYF
-,TRBJ1-2,TRBV18,once,TGTGCCAGCTCACCCCAGGCCGGTGAGGGCTACACCTTC,CASSPQAGEGYTF
-,TRBJ2-1,TRBV11-3,-,TGTGCCAGCAGCTTAGGGGTCAATGAGCAGTTCTTC,CASSLGVNEQFF
-,TRBJ1-5,TRBV6-6,once,TGTGCCAGCAGCCCCGGTCCCAATCAGCCCCAGCATTTT,CASSPGPNQPQHF
-,TRBJ1-1,TRBV5-1,-,TGCGCCAGCAGCACGCCAGGAGGCACTGAAGCTTTCTTT,CASSTPGGTEAFF
-,TRBJ1-5,TRBV28,-,TGTGCCAGCAGTTCAAATCAGGGAAATCAGCCCCAGCATTTT,CASSSNQGNQPQHF
TRBD1,TRBJ2-2,TRBV7-3,-,TGTGCCAGCAGCGCCACAGGGGCGAGCGGGGAGCTGTTTTTT,CASSATGASGELFF
TRBD1,TRBJ2-7,TRBV28,-,TGTGCCAGCAGTTTCGTACAGGGGGGTCACGAGCAGTACTTC,CASSFVQGGHEQYF
-,TRBJ2-7,TRBV9,-,TGTGCCAGCAGCGCGTCCGGACAGACCGAGCAGTACTTC,CASSASGQTEQYF
TRBD2,TRBJ2-1,TRBV4-2,-,TGTGCCAGCAGTCCATTTGCGGGAGGCAACAATGAGCAGTTCTTC,CASSPFAGGNNEQFF
TRBD2,TRBJ2-3,TRBV5-4,-,TGTGCCAGCAGCGGGGGGACTAGCCAACTAGATACGCAGTATTTT,CASSGGTSQLDTQYF
-,TRBJ2-1,TRBV5-1,-,TGCGCCACTTTCCAGGACGGAACAGGGGAGCAGTTCTTC,CATFQDGTGEQFF
TRBD1,TRBJ1-1,TRBV19,-,TGTGCCAGCAGCTCAGGGGGCGCCGTGAACACTGAAGCTTTCTTT,CASSSGGAVNTEAFF
-,TRBJ2-3,TRBV10-2,-,TGCGCCAGCAGTGATGTGCCTCCAGAATTGCAGTATTTT,CASSDVPPELQYF
-,TRBJ1-1,TRBV2,once,TGTGCCAGCAGGCTTAACACTGAAGCTTTCTTT,CASRLNTEAFF